This TCR beta chain appears in the sequencing data of a study of memory CD4+ T cells and cytomegalovirus serostatus. How the authors handled the data: After removing out-of-frame reads, 2 million to 2.5 million distinct TCRbeta sequences remained. Here immunoSEQ multiplex PCR was the method, and the copy in TCRdb shows in-frame clones only, minus some. V and J calls and clone size come straight from that table; D and trimming were deduced from the DNA. The table has approximately 51,000 clones, 70% to 75% seen once; the top ten hold approximately 1.2%. The sort gate was single viable CD3+CD4+CD8-CD45RO+ cells for memory CD4+ T cells. The CDR3 spans 13 residues. The V and J ends lost 0 bases and 5 bases respectively, with 6 bases between them. Germline CDR1 and CDR2: SGHRS and YFSETQ.

The sequenced sample consisted of memory CD4+ T cells from blood. The TCR comes from an adult in good health and CMV-seropositive. V gene TRBV5-1 combines with J gene TRBJ2-1, with D possibly being TRBD2 (5 bases). As DNA, the CDR3 is TGCGCCAGCAGCTTGGCCGGGGACAATGAGCAGTTCTTC. Translated: CASSLAGDNEQFF. Drawing the rest from reference TRBV5-1 and TRBJ2-1, the complete variable domain is KAGVTQTPRYLIKTRGQQVTLSCSPISGHRSVSWYQQTPGQGLQFLFEYFSETQRNKGNFPGRFSGRQFSNSRSEMNVSTLELGDSALYLCASSLAGDNEQFFGPGTRLTVL.